This T cell receptor beta chain emerged from a study of cytomegalovirus exposure and HLA in healthy donors. Study in general: There were roughly 120 million unique TCR beta sequences, drawn from approximately 190 million T cells, in an earlier analysis. Study-wide findings and caveats: Of the V segments, some could not be distinguished, including TRBV6-2 and TRBV6-3, and were excluded.

The PCR was carried out with 60 Vbeta primers and 13 Jbeta primers. Method: immunoSEQ multiplex PCR; TCRdb's copy keeps in-frame clones and lacks some. Of 140,000 or so clones listed, more than 70% are singletons. The V gene lost 5 bases and the J gene lost 4 bases, with 14 bases spanning the gap. The CDR3 consists of 14 residues. Germline CDR1 reads LNHDA; CDR2 reads SQIVND (reference sequence). On this clone: The antigen is unknown.

The sequence derives from a woman in her forties in good health and CMV-seronegative. Specimen: PBMCs. V and J are TRBV19 and TRBJ2-5; maybe TRBD2 (5 bases). The CDR3 coding sequence is TGTGCCAGTAGTCTCATGCATGGAGGAGAGACCCAGTACTTC. This translates into CASSLMHGGETQYF.